At least ten counts were recorded for the clone carrying this T cell receptor beta chain. Looked up from germline, CDR1 is LNHDA and CDR2 is SQIVND (reference sequence). This CDR3 spans 13 amino acids. V dropped 6 bases and J dropped 9; count of bases not matched to a gene: 11. For repertoire sequencing, the TCR beta CDR3 regions were amplified from RNA transcripts. An initial RT-PCR round employing HTBI primers preceded a second-round multiplex PCR. TCRdb ran MiXCR on the multiplex PCR reads and lists one entry per CDR3 protein. The table shows about 210,000 distinct CDR3 sequences, with under 30% occurring only once. These data belong to a study of Graves' ophthalmopathy and Graves' hyperthyroidism. Where ophthalmopathy was present, donors had moderate-to-severe activity, CAS ≥3, NOSPECS ≥4 and duration under 3 months.

V gene TRBV19 combines with J gene TRBJ2-7; the match to TRBD1 covers 7 bases. This TCR was sampled from a man aged 50-59 years with Graves' ophthalmopathy. Material for sequencing was peripheral blood. In nucleotides, the CDR3 is TGTGCCAGTAGGACCGGGACAGACCTCCGGCAGTACTTC. This sequence encodes CASRTGTDLRQYF.